The present T cell receptor beta chain was sequenced within a study of T cells in Graves' hyperthyroidism and ophthalmopathy. The overall study: Specimen type is peripheral blood, collected at initial diagnosis prior to any treatment.

Graves' hyperthyroidism qualified as stable when ophthalmopathy did not progress within 18 months. Amplification of TCR beta CDR3 regions used RNA as the template. In the first-round RT-PCR of the TCR CDR3, the HTBI primer set was used. TCRdb re-called the multiplex PCR reads through MiXCR, storing one row per CDR3 protein. The table has about 200,000 distinct CDR3 sequences, under 20% seen once; the top ten hold 50%. The TCR was taken from a man aged 45-65 years with Graves' hyperthyroidism. Sequences were obtained from blood.

DNA for the CDR3: TGTGCCAGCAGCCGGACGGGGGGGCAAGGCACCATATATTTT. Residues: CASSRTGGQGTIYF. This chain uses TRBV9 with TRBJ1-3, with D possibly matching TRBD1 (6 bases). In germline, CDR1 is SGDLS, CDR2 YYNGEE. This CDR3 comprises 14 residues. Trimming stripped 4 bases from V and 9 bases from J, with 17 bases between. The full variable domain, rest sourced from reference TRBV9 and TRBJ1-3, is DSGVTQTPKHLITATGQRVTLRCSPRSGDLSVYWYQQSLDQGLQFLIQYYNGEERAKGNILERFSAQQFPDLHSELNLSSLELGDSALYFCASSRTGGQGTIYFGEGSWLTVV.